Following are 5 T cell receptor beta chains from one sample sequenced in a study of blood T cell repertoires in COVID-19. Produced via immunoSEQ multiplex PCR; TCRdb's table is partial and in-frame only. The table records roughly 150,000 clones, approximately 88% of them present only once. The sequencing input was peripheral blood. Receptors originate from a human donor in a cohort sampled during active COVID-19.

Only one count was recorded for this clone. V is TRBV25-1 and J is TRBJ1-2, with 10 nucleotides matching TRBD1. J lost 5 bases, V lost 6 bases, and 6 bases had no gene match. CDR3 length: 14 amino acids. CDR1 MGHDK and CDR2 SYGVNS come from the germline V gene. The CDR3: CASRAPGQGYGYTF. The CDR3 nucleotides read TGTGCCAGCAGGGCCCCGGGACAGGGGTATGGCTACACCTTC.

The chain joins TRBV30 to TRBJ2-5; D may be TRBD1 (5 bases). Trimming took off 8 bases at V and 5 bases at J, with 12 bases between the two ends. Per the germline V gene, CDR1 is GTSNPN and CDR2 is SVGIG (reference sequence). This CDR3 comprises 11 residues. The CDR3 sequence: CAQQGVETQYF. For the CDR3, the DNA is TGTGCCCAGCAAGGGGTGGAGACCCAGTACTTC. Together with reference TRBV30 and TRBJ2-5, the CDR3 gives the full variable domain: SQTIHQWPATLVQPVGSPLSLECTVEGTSNPNLYWYRQAAGRGLQLLFYSVGIGQISSEVPQNLSASRPQDRQFILSSKKLLLSDSGFYLCAQQGVETQYFGPGTRLLVL.

This sequence joins TRBV15 and TRBJ1-1, with 10 bases that match TRBD1. The germline CDR1 and CDR2 sequences are LNHNV and YYDKDF (reference sequence). This CDR3 comprises 17 residues. Trimming cost V 0 bases and J 1 base; bases outside gene matches: 5. CDR3 sequence reads: CATSRDRGQGSNTEAFF. The CDR3 region has the DNA TGTGCCACCAGCAGAGATAGGGGACAGGGGTCGAACACTGAAGCTTTCTTT.

The chain joins TRBV27 to TRBJ2-4; 11 bases line up with TRBD2. The CDR3 is made up of 16 amino acids. The V gene's germline CDR1 is MNHEY and CDR2 SMNVEV (reference sequence). J lost 0 bases, V lost 5 bases, and 3 bases had no gene match. The CDR3 sequence is CASSLAGGLAKNIQYF. DNA for the CDR3: TGTGCCAGCAGTCTAGCGGGGGGACTAGCCAAAAACATTCAGTACTTC.

The rearrangement uses TRBV7-3 and TRBJ2-3; possible D gene TRBD2, 6 bases. The CDR3 runs 15 residues. The V end lost 0 bases, the J end lost 2 bases, and 9 bases lay between the germline ends. In germline, CDR1 is SGHTA, CDR2 FQGTGA. DNA for the CDR3: TGTGCCAGCAGCTTAACGGACTATTCCACAGATACGCAGTATTTT. This codes for CASSLTDYSTDTQYF.